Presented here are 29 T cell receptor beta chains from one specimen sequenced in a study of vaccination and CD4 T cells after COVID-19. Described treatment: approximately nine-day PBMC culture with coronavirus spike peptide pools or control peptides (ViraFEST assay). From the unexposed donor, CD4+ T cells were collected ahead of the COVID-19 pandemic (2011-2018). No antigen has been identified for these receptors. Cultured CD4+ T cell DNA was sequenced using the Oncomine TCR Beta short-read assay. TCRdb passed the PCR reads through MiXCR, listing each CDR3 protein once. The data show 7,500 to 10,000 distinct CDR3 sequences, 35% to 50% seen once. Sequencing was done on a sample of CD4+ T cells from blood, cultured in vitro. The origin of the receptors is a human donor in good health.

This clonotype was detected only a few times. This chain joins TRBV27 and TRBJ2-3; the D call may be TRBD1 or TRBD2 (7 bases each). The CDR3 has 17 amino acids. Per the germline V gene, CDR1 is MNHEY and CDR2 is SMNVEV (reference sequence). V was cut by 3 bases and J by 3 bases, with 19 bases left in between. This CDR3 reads CASSLGRGLAGTDTQYF. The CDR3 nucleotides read TGTGCCAGCAGTTTGGGGAGGGGGCTAGCAGGAACAGATACGCAGTATTTT.

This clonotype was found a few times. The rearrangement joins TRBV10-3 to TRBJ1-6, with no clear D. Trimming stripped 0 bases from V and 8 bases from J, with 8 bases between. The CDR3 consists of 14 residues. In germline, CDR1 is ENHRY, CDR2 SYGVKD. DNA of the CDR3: TGTGCCATCAGTGAGTCTGGAGGGTATTCACCCCTCCACTTT. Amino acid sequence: CAISESGGYSPLHF.

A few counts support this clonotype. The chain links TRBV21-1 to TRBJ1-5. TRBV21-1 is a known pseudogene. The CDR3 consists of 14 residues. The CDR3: CASSKSSFRQPQHF. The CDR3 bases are TGTGCCAGCAGCAAAAGTAGCTTTCGTCAGCCCCAGCATTTT.

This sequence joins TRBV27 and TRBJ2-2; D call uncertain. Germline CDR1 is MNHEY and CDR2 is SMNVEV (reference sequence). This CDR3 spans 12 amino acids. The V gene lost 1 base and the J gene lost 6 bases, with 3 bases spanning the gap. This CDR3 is CASSLFAGELFF. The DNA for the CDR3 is TGTGCCAGCAGTTTATTTGCCGGGGAGCTGTTTTTT.

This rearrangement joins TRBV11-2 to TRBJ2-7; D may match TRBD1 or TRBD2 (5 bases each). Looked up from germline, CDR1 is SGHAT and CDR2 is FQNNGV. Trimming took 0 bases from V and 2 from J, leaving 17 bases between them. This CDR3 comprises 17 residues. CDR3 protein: CASSLDGFGTGAYEQYF. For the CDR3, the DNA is TGTGCCAGCAGCTTAGACGGGTTTGGGACCGGGGCCTACGAGCAGTACTTC.

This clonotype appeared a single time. Written as DNA, the CDR3 is TGCAGTGCTCAACCCTGGGCGGGCGAGCAGTACTTC. Translating gives CSAQPWAGEQYF. The J gene is TRBJ2-7, the V gene TRBV20-1; perhaps TRBD2 as D (5 bases). The length of the CDR3 is 12 residues. Germline CDR1 is DFQATT and CDR2 is SNEGSKA (reference sequence). V gave up 5 bases and J gave up 6 bases, with 14 bases separating them.

CDR3 in amino acids: CASSYGDYLGYTF. The CDR3 bases are TGTGCCAGCAGTTACGGTGACTACTTGGGCTACACCTTC. The V and J genes are TRBV6-5 and TRBJ1-2; D not resolved. The CDR3 loop spans 13 amino acids. The V gene's germline CDR1 is MNHEY and CDR2 SVGAGI. Trimming cost V 2 bases and J 8 bases, with 12 bases left between them.

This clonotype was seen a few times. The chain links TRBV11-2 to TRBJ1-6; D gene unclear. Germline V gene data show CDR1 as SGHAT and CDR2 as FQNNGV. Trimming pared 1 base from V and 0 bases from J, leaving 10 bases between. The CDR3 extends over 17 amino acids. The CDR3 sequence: CASSLVLRLSYNSPLHF. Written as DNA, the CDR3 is TGTGCCAGCAGCTTAGTCTTACGCCTCTCCTATAATTCACCCCTCCACTTT.

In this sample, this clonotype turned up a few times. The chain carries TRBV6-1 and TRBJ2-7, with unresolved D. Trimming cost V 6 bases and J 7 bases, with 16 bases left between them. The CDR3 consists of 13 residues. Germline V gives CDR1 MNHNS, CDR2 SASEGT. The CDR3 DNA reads TGTGCCAGCAGAATGGGCCTAACGGGTGAGCAGTACTTC. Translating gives CASRMGLTGEQYF.

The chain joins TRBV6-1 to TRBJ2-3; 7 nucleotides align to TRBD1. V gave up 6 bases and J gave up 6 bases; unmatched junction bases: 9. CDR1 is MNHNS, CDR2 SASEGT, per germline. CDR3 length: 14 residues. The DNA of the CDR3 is TGTGCCAGCAGAGAACAGGGGATCATCGATACGCAGTATTTT. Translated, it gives CASREQGIIDTQYF.

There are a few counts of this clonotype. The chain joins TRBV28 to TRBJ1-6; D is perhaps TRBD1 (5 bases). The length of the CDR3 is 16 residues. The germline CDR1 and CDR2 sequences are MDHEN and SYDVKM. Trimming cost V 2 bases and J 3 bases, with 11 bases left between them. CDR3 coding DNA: TGTGCCAGCAGTTTAATCCCAGGGAACTATAATTCACCCCTCCACTTT. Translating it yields CASSLIPGNYNSPLHF. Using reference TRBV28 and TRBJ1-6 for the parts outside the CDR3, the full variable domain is DVKVTQSSRYLVKRTGEKVFLECVQDMDHENMFWYRQDPGLGLRLIYFSYDVKMKEKGDIPEGYSVSREKKERFSLILESASTNQTSMYLCASSLIPGNYNSPLHFGNGTRLTVT.

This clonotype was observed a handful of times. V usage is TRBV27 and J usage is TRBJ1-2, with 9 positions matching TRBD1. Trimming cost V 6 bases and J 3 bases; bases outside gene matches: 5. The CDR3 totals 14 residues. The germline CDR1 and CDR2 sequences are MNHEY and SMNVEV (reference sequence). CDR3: CASRGQGAHYGYTF. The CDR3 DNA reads TGTGCCAGCAGGGGACAGGGAGCCCACTATGGCTACACCTTC.

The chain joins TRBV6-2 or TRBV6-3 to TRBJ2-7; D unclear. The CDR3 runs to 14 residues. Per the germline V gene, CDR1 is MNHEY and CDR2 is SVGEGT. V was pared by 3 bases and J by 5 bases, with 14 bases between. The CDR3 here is CASSYQPSRDEQYF. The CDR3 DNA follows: TGTGCCAGCAGTTATCAGCCCTCCCGCGACGAGCAGTACTTC.

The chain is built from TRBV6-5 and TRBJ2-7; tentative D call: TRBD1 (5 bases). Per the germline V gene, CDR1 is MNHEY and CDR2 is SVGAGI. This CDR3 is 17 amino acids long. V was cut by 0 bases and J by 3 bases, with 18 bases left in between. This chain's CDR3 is CASSYSTARGIGYEQYF. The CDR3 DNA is TGTGCCAGCAGTTACTCGACAGCTAGGGGCATCGGCTACGAGCAGTACTTC.

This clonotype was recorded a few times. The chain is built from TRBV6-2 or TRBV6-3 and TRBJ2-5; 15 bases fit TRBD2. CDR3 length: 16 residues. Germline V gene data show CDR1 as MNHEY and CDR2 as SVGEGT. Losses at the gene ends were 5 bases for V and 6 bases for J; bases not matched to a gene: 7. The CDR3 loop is CASSGWTSGGAKTQYF. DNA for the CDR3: TGTGCCAGCAGTGGATGGACTAGCGGGGGGGCGAAGACCCAGTACTTC.

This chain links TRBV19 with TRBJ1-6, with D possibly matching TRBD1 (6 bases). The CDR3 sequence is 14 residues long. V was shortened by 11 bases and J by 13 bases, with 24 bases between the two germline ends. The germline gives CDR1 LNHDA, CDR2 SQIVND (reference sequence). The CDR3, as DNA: TGTGCCGGTACCGAGGCAGGGGTCAGGGTCCCCCTCCACTTT. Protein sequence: CAGTEAGVRVPLHF.

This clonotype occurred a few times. CDR3 DNA sequence: TGTGCCAGCAGCTTCCTGACAGGGGGAGGAGAGACCCAGTACTTC. Translated, it gives CASSFLTGGGETQYF. This chain links TRBV5-8 with TRBJ2-5, with 9 bases lining up with TRBD1. Germline V gene lookup returns CDR1 SGHTS and CDR2 YDEGEE. This CDR3 spans 15 amino acids. Germline trimming cut 2 bases from V and 4 bases from J; bases unmatched to any gene: 6. The full variable domain, rest sourced from reference TRBV5-8 and TRBJ2-5, is EAGVTQSPTHLIKTRGQQATLRCSPISGHTSVYWYQQALGLGLQFLLWYDEGEERNRGNFPPRFSGRQFPNYSSELNVNALELEDSALYLCASSFLTGGGETQYFGPGTRLLVL.

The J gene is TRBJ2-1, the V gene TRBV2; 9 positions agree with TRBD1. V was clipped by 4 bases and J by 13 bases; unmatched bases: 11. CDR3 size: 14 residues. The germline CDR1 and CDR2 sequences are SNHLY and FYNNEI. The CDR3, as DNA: TGTGCCAGCAGTGTACAGGACAGGGGATTAGACCAGTTCTTC. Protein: CASSVQDRGLDQFF.

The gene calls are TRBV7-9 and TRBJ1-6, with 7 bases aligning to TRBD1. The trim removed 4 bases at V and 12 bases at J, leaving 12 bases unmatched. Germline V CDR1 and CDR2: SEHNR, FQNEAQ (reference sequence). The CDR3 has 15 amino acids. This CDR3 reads CASSSTDRNRGPLHF. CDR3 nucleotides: TGTGCCAGCAGCTCAACGGACAGGAACAGAGGACCCCTCCACTTT.

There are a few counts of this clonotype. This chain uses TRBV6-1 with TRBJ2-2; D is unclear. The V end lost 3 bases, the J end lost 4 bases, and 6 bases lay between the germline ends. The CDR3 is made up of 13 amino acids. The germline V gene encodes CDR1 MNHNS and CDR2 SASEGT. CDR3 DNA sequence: TGTGCCAGCAGTGAGCTTGGCACCGGGGAGCTGTTTTTT. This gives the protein CASSELGTGELFF.

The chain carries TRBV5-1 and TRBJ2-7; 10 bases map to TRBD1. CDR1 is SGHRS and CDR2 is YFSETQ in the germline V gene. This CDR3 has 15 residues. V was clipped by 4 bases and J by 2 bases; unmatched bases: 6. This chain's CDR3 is CASSRGQGITYEQYF. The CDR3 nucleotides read TGCGCCAGCAGCCGGGGACAGGGGATAACCTACGAGCAGTACTTC.

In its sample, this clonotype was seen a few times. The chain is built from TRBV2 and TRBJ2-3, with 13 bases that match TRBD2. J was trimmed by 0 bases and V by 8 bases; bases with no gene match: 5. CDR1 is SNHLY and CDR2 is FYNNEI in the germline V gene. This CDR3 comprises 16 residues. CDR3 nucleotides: TGTGCCAGCCGACGGACTAGCGGGGGTAGCACAGATACGCAGTATTTT. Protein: CASRRTSGGSTDTQYF.

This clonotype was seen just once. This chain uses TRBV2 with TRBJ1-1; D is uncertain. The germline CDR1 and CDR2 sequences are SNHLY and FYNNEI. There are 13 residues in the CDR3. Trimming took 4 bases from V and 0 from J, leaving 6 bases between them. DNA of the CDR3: TGTGCCAGCAGTGCGCTGCTGAACACTGAAGCTTTCTTT. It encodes CASSALLNTEAFF.

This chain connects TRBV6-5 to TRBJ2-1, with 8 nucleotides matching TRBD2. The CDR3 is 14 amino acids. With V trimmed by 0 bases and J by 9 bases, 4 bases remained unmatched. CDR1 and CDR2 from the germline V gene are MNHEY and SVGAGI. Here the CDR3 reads CASSYSGLGVEQFF. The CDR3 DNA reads TGTGCCAGCAGTTACTCGGGACTAGGTGTTGAGCAGTTCTTC.

CDR3 sequence: CASSMGAATWAYEQYF. CDR3 nucleotide sequence: TGTGCCAGTAGTATGGGGGCGGCAACATGGGCCTACGAGCAGTACTTC. This chain uses TRBV19 with TRBJ2-7; maybe TRBD1 (6 bases). Germline V gene data show CDR1 as LNHDA and CDR2 as SQIVND (reference sequence). The CDR3 runs 16 residues. The V end lost 3 bases, the J end lost 2 bases, and 17 bases lay between the germline ends.

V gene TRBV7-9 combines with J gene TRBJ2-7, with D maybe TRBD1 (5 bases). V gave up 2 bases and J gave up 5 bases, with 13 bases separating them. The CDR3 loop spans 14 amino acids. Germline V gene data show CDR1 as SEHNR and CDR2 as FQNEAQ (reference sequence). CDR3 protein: CASSLLAGSDEQYF. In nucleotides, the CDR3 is TGTGCCAGCAGCTTACTGGCAGGGTCGGACGAGCAGTACTTC. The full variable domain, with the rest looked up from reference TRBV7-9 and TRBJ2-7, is DTGVSQNPRHKITKRGQNVTFRCDPISEHNRLYWYRQTLGQGPEFLTYFQNEAQLEKSRLLSDRFSAERPKGSFSTLEIQRTEQGDSAMYLCASSLLAGSDEQYFGPGTRLTVT.

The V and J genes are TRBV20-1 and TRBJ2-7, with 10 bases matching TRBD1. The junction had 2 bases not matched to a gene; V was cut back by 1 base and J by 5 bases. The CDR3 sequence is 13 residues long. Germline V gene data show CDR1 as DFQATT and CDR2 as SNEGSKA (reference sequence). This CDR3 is CSARAGTGDEQYF. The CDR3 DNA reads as TGCAGTGCTAGAGCCGGGACAGGGGACGAGCAGTACTTC.

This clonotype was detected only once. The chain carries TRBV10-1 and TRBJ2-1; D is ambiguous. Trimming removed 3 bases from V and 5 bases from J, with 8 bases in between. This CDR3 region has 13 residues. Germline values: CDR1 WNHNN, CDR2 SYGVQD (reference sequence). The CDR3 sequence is CASSDLDNNEQFF. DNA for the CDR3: TGCGCCAGCAGTGATCTAGATAACAATGAGCAGTTCTTC.

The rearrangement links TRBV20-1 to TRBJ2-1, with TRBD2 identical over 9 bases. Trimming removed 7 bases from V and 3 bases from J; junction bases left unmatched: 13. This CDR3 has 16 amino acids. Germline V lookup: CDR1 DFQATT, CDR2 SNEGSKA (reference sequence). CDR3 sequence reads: CSVQRLAGVDYNEQFF. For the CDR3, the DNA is TGCAGTGTTCAACGATTAGCGGGAGTGGACTACAATGAGCAGTTCTTC.